This T cell receptor (beta chain) was identified in a study of T cell repertoires in ileal Crohn's disease. Sequencing was performed with immunoSEQ multiplex PCR; in TCRdb, only in-frame clones are kept and a portion is missing. The data contain about 62,000 clones, around nine tenths of them singletons. Looked up from germline, CDR1 is SGHRS and CDR2 is YFSETQ. Trimming took off 0 bases at V and 2 bases at J, with 10 bases between the two ends. This CDR3 contains 15 residues. Time point specified: neoterminal ileum biopsy at postoperative endoscopy, about 6 months after surgery. Patients were adults with ileal or ileocolonic Crohn's disease needing resection.

Sequenced material: ileal tissue. J is TRBJ2-3 and V is TRBV5-1; D gene ambiguous. This clonotype was obtained from an adult with Crohn's disease. The DNA of the CDR3 is TGCGCCAGCAGCTTGGCAGGATCCCCCACAGATACGCAGTATTTT. Translated: CASSLAGSPTDTQYF.